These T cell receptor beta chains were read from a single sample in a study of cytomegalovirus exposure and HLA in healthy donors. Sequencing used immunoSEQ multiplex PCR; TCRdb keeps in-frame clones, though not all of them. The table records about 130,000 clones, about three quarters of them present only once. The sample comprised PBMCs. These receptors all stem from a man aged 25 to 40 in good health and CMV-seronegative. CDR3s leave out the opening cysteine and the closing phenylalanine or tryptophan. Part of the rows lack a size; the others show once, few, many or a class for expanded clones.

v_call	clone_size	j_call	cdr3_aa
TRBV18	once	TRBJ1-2	ASSPPLDRLPKNYGYT
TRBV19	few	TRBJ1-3	ASRKRQGSTSGNTIY
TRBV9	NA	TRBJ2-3	ASSTTSGGTDTQY
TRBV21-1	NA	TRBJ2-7	ASSIDRDRGYEQY
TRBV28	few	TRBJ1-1	ASSTGGSNDRNTEAF
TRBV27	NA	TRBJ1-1	ASFPLQGNTEAF
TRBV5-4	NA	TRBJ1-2	ASSYGDSQFLGYT
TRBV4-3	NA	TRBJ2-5	ASSQEFGQRETQY
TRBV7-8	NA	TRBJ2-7	ASSKGQAYEQY
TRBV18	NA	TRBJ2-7	ASSPTGSREQY
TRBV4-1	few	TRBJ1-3	ASSQPLDRDGNTIY
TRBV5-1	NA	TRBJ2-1	ASSPSWGRKDEQF
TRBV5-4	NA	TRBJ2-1	ASSSRGRGYNEQF
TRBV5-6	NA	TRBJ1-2	ASSSDRENYGYT
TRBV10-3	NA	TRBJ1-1	AISEQDRASTEAF
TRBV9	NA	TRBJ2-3	ASSVAGVGDTQY
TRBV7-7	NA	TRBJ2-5	ASSDRPSGEETQY
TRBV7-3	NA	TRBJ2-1	ASSSLAGGVDEQF
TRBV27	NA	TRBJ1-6	ASSLRQGSYNSPLH
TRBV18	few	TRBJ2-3	ASSPYNRQGAQY
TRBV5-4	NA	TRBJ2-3	ASSLPPNTQY
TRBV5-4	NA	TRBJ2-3	ASRRQGMTDTQY
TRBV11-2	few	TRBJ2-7	ASSFWPGTRV
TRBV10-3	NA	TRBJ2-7	AISESGMAYEQY
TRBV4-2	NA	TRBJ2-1	ASSQDTSGGALVNEQF
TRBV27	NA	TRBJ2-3	ATGSGGSTDTQY
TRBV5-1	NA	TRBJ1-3	ASSVGQPSSGNTIY
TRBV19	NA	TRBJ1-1	ASSKGTGAVTEAF
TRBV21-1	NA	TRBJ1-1	ASFKAF
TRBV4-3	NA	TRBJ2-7	ASSQDVGLAGVVYEQY
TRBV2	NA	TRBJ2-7	ASREPGQGFYEQY
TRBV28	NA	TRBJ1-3	ASTLTGISNTIY
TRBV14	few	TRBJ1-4	ASRGTGHEKLF
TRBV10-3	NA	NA	AIRGPTGGAYEQY
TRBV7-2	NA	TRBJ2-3	ASSLFSGRSTDTQY
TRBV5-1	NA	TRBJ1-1	ASSLELRAEAF
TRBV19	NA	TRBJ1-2	ASTPNRGSPNYGYT
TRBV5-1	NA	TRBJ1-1	ASSFRGQTEAF
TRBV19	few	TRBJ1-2	ASSETGGYGYT
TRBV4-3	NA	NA	ASSLRDGANYEQY
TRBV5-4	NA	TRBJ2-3	ASSLGGGGDTQY
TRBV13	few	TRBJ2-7	ASSSSGGAYEQY
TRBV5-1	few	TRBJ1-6	ASSLGAVWDNSPLH